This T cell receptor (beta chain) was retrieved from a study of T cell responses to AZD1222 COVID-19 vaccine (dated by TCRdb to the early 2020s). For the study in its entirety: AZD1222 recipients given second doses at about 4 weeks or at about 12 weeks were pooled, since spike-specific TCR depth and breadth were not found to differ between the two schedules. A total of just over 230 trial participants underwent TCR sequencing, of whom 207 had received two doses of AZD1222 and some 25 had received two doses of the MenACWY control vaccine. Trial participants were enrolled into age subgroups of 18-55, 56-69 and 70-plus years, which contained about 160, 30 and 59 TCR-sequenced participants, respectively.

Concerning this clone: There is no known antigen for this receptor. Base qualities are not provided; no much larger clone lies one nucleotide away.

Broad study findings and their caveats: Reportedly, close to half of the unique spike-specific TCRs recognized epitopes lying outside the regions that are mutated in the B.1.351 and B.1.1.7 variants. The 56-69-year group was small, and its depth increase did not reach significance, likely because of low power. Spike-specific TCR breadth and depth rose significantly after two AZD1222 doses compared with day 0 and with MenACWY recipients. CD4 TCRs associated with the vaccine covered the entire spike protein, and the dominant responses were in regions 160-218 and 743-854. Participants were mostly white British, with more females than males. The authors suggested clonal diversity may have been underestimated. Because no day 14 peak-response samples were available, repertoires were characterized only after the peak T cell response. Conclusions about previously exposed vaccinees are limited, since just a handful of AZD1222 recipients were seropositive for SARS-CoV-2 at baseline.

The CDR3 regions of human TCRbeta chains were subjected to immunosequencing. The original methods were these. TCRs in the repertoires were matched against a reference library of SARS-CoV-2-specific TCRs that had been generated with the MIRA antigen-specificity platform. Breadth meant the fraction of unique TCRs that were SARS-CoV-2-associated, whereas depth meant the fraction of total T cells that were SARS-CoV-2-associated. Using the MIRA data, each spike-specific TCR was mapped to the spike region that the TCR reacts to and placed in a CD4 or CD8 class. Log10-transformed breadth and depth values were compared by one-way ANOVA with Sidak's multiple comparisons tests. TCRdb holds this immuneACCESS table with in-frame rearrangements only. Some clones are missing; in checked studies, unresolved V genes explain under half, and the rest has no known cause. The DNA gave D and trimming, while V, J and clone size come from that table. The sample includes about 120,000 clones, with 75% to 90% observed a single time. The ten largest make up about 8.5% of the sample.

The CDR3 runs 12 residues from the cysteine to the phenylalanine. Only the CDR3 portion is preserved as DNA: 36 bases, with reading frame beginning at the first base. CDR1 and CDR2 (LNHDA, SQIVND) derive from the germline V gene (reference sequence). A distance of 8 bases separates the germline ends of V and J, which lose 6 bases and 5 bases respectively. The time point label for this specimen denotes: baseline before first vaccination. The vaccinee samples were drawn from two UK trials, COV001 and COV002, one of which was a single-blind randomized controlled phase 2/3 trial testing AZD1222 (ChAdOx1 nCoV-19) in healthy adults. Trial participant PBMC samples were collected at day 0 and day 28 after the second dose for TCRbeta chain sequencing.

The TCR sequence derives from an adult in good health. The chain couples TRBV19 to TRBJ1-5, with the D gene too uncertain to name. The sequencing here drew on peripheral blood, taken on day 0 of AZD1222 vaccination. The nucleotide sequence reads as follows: TGTGCCAGTAGAGGGTTTGATCAGCCCCAGCATTTT. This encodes CASRGFDQPQHF.